This TCR beta chain came from a study of blood T cells in healthy people across ages. Germline lookup yields CDR1 SNHLY and CDR2 FYNNEI. V was pared by 6 bases and J by 13 bases, with 10 bases of the junction left unmatched. This CDR3 has 15 residues. Using a J-beta primer mix together with a sample-barcoded 5' primer, a second PCR was run for about 6 to 12 cycles. TCRdb re-called the 5' RACE reads with MiXCR, one entry per CDR3 protein. The sample has 800,000 to 900,000 distinct CDR3 sequences, less than 80% seen once. The receptor was derived from a man aged 25-45 years in good health. The sample comprised blood. The chain is built from TRBV2 and TRBJ2-4, with 15 positions matching TRBD2. The chain's CDR3 is CASRRTSGGANEQYF. The CDR3 DNA reads TGTGCCAGCAGACGGACTAGCGGGGGGGCCAATGAGCAGTACTTC. Looking up the rest from reference TRBV2 and TRBJ2-4 gives the full variable domain: EPEVTQTPSHQVTQMGQEVILRCVPISNHLYFYWYRQILGQKVEFLVSFYNNEISEKSEIFDDQFSVERPDGSNFTLKIRSTKLEDSAMYFCASRRTSGGANEQYFGAGTRLSVL.